The 28 T cell receptor beta chains in this list originate from one sample, sequenced in a study of cytomegalovirus exposure and HLA in healthy donors. The PCR contained 60 Vbeta and 13 Jbeta primers. Assay: immunoSEQ multiplex PCR; the TCRdb copy retains only in-frame clones and omits some. The sample contains 150,000 to 200,000 clones, around 77% of which appear only once. Sequencing was carried out using PBMCs. These receptor sequences come from a man aged 55 to 70 in good health and CMV-seronegative.

This clone has a handful of counts. This chain links TRBV2 with TRBJ1-1; unclear D gene. V lost 5 bases and J lost 0, with 4 bases in between. Germline loops: CDR1 SNHLY, CDR2 FYNNEI. The CDR3 has 12 residues. This CDR3 reads CASSLMNTEAFF. Here the CDR3 DNA reads TGTGCCAGCAGTCTAATGAACACTGAAGCTTTCTTT.

The chain couples TRBV10-3 to TRBJ1-1; 10 nucleotides match TRBD1. This CDR3 has 13 amino acids. From germline, CDR1 is ENHRY and CDR2 SYGVKD. The V and J ends lost 6 bases and 6 bases, in that order; junction bases with no gene match: 4. CDR3 residues: CAIRFGQGAEAFF. The CDR3 DNA reads as TGTGCCATCAGGTTTGGACAGGGGGCTGAAGCTTTCTTT.

The chain links TRBV6-4 to TRBJ1-1; no clear D. The germline CDR1 and CDR2 sequences are MRHNA and SNTAGT. The CDR3 extends over 13 amino acids. V lost 5 bases to trimming and J lost 1 base, with 8 bases between them. The CDR3 protein is CASSYERNTEAFF. The CDR3 nucleotides are TGTGCCAGCAGTTATGAGCGGAACACTGAAGCTTTCTTT.

This chain connects TRBV9 to TRBJ2-4, with 11 nucleotides matching TRBD1. CDR3 length: 15 amino acids. Trimming cost V 0 bases and J 6 bases; bases outside gene matches: 2. The germline V gene has CDR1 SGDLS and CDR2 YYNGEE. CDR3 nucleotide sequence: TGTGCCAGCAGCGTAGCCGGACAGGGGGCAAACATTCAGTACTTC. The encoded protein is CASSVAGQGANIQYF.

The V call is TRBV7-7, the J call TRBJ1-4; no definite D call. The CDR3 runs 14 residues. Germline CDR1 and CDR2: SSHAT and FNYEAQ (reference sequence). Trimming took off 5 bases at V and 5 bases at J, with 12 bases between the two ends. Written as DNA, the CDR3 is TGTGCCAGCAGCCCGACATCATACAATGAAAAACTGTTTTTT. Its translation is CASSPTSYNEKLFF. Drawing the rest from reference TRBV7-7 and TRBJ1-4, the complete variable domain is GAGVSQSPRYKVTKRGQDVTLRCDPISSHATLYWYQQALGQGPEFLTYFNYEAQPDKSGLPSDRFSAERPEGSISTLTIQRTEQRDSAMYRCASSPTSYNEKLFFGSGTQLSVL.

The chain joins TRBV6-1 to TRBJ1-2, with TRBD1 matching over 7 bases. The CDR3 has 15 amino acids. V shed 7 bases and J 7 bases; nucleotides not matched to a gene: 15. Per the germline V gene, CDR1 is MNHNS and CDR2 is SASEGT. The CDR3 DNA is TGTGCCAGCATATTGTCAGGACAGGCGTCTTCTGGCTACACCTTC. Protein: CASILSGQASSGYTF.

CDR3 amino acids: CAISRTTGSTDTQYF. Here the CDR3 DNA reads TGTGCCATCAGCAGGACGACAGGGAGCACAGATACGCAGTATTTT. The rearrangement joins TRBV10-3 to TRBJ2-3; 7 bases agree with TRBD1. From germline, CDR1 is ENHRY and CDR2 SYGVKD. V lost 6 bases to trimming and J lost 0 bases; unmatched junction nucleotides: 6. The CDR3 is 15 residues long.

This chain connects TRBV28 to TRBJ1-2; D might be TRBD1 (5 bases). CDR3 length: 14 residues. Germline CDR1 reads MDHEN; CDR2 reads SYDVKM. V gave up 5 bases and J gave up 2 bases, with 12 bases separating them. This CDR3 reads CASSPPRTNYGYTF. CDR3 sequence (DNA): TGTGCCAGCAGTCCCCCGCGGACAAACTATGGCTACACCTTC.

V gene TRBV16 combines with J gene TRBJ2-7; 7 bases match TRBD2. Looked up from germline, CDR1 is KGHSY and CDR2 is FQNENV. V shed 0 bases and J 3 bases; nucleotides not matched to a gene: 5. The CDR3 spans 15 residues. The CDR3 DNA reads as TGTGCCAGCAGCCAATCTTGGGAGGGCAGCTACGAGCAGTACTTC. Translation: CASSQSWEGSYEQYF.

The rearrangement joins TRBV10-3 to TRBJ1-1; 11 bases are a match to TRBD1. The CDR3 runs 14 residues. Germline V gene data show CDR1 as ENHRY and CDR2 as SYGVKD. Trimming took 10 bases from V and 4 from J; bases not matched to a gene: 8. Written as DNA, the CDR3 is TGTGCCACTTTGACCGGGACAGGGGGCACTGAAGCTTTCTTT. This gives the protein CATLTGTGGTEAFF.

The V gene is TRBV28, the J gene TRBJ1-2; D not resolved. The CDR3 is made up of 13 amino acids. Trimming removed 3 bases from V and 2 bases from J, with 7 bases in between. Germline CDR1 MDHEN, CDR2 SYDVKM. The CDR3 spells CASSLTGNYGYTF. As DNA, the CDR3 is TGTGCCAGCAGTTTGACGGGGAACTATGGCTACACCTTC.

The V gene is TRBV28, the J gene TRBJ1-2; D unresolved. Germline loops: CDR1 MDHEN, CDR2 SYDVKM. The CDR3 totals 14 residues. V was pared by 6 bases and J by 5 bases, with 16 bases between. The CDR3, as DNA: TGTGCCAGCAGCTCATCGGAGGCGGGGTATGGCTACACCTTC. It is translated as CASSSSEAGYGYTF.

This chain links TRBV27 with TRBJ2-7; D possibly corresponds to TRBD1 (5 bases). The CDR3 loop spans 14 amino acids. Germline V lookup: CDR1 MNHEY, CDR2 SMNVEV (reference sequence). Trimming cost V 5 bases and J 7 bases, with 18 bases left between them. As DNA, the CDR3 is TGTGCCAGCAGTCCCCTGGAAGGGGCGAGTGAGCAGTACTTC. This codes for CASSPLEGASEQYF.

As DNA, the CDR3 is TGTGCCAGCAGCTCCGGGACTCGGGGCTACACCTTC. It encodes CASSSGTRGYTF. V is TRBV27 and J is TRBJ1-2, with D possibly TRBD1 on 5 matching bases. CDR3 length equals 12 residues. V was cut by 6 bases and J by 8 bases, with 13 bases left in between. The germline CDR1 and CDR2 sequences are MNHEY and SMNVEV (reference sequence).

The V call is TRBV6-1, the J call TRBJ2-7, with D maybe TRBD1 (6 bases). The CDR3 consists of 14 residues. Trimming cost V 0 bases and J 2 bases, with 8 bases left between them. In germline, CDR1 is MNHNS, CDR2 SASEGT. For the CDR3, the DNA is TGTGCCAGCAGTGAAGCACAGGGAGCCTACGAGCAGTACTTC. Amino acids: CASSEAQGAYEQYF.

This chain joins TRBV30 and TRBJ2-1; tentatively, D is TRBD2 (6 bases). CDR1 and CDR2 from the germline V gene are GTSNPN and SVGIG (reference sequence). Trimming left V 7 bases short and J 4 bases short, with 11 bases between. This CDR3 spans 12 amino acids. In nucleotides, the CDR3 is TGTGCCTCCGCGGGGTCATACAATGAGCAGTTCTTC. It codes for CASAGSYNEQFF.

The rearrangement joins TRBV6-1 to TRBJ2-5, with 8 bases identical to TRBD1. The CDR3 is 14 amino acids. CDR1 is MNHNS and CDR2 is SASEGT in the germline V gene. V shed 5 bases and J 3 bases; nucleotides not matched to a gene: 5. Here the CDR3 DNA reads TGTGCCAGCAGTATACAGGACAGGGAAGAGACCCAGTACTTC. Protein sequence: CASSIQDREETQYF.

The chain carries TRBV11-2 and TRBJ2-2; 7 bases are a match to TRBD1. CDR1 is SGHAT, CDR2 FQNNGV, per germline. V lost 2 bases to trimming and J lost 4 bases; unmatched junction nucleotides: 4. The CDR3 length is 15 residues. In nucleotides, the CDR3 is TGTGCCAGCAGCTTAAGGGGGCAGTTCACCGGGGAGCTGTTTTTT. Its protein product is CASSLRGQFTGELFF.

Remarks on this clone: A junction end diverges from the germline sequence, so it may reflect a read error. J is TRBJ1-2 and V is TRBV14, with D uncertain. This CDR3 spans 13 amino acids. Germline V gene sequence: CDR1 SGHDN, CDR2 FVKESK. Written as DNA, the CDR3 is TGTGCCAGCAGCCTCATCTCTAACTATGGCTACCCCTTC. Its protein product is CASSLISNYGYPF.

The V gene is TRBV6-1, the J gene TRBJ2-4, with TRBD2 identical over 16 bases. CDR1 is MNHNS, CDR2 SASEGT, per germline. There are 18 residues in the CDR3. Trimming cost V 4 bases and J 11 bases; bases outside gene matches: 14. CDR3 coding DNA: TGTGCCAGCAGTGCCTATTCCGGGACTAGCGGGGGGGCCGGTGTTCAGTACTTC. Translation gives CASSAYSGTSGGAGVQYF.

The chain couples TRBV10-3 to TRBJ2-1; possible D gene TRBD1, 6 bases. Trimming left V 6 bases short and J 8 bases short, with 29 bases between. CDR1 is ENHRY, CDR2 SYGVKD, per germline. The CDR3 contains 18 residues. CDR3 coding DNA: TGTGCCATCAGCACTCCTCCTCCAGGGGAAACATTACCCTATGAGCAGTTCTTC. Its protein is CAISTPPPGETLPYEQFF.

V and J are TRBV6-1 and TRBJ1-5; D uncertain. The CDR3 sequence is 14 residues long. The germline V and J ends were trimmed by 8 bases and 1 base, with 12 bases remaining between them. Germline-derived CDR1 and CDR2 are MNHNS and SASEGT. Written as DNA, the CDR3 is TGTGCCAGCGCGACCCGCGGCAGCAATCAGCCCCAGCATTTT. Protein: CASATRGSNQPQHF.

This clone turned up a few times. J is TRBJ1-1 and V is TRBV19; maybe TRBD1 (5 bases). The germline gives CDR1 LNHDA, CDR2 SQIVND (reference sequence). Trimming took off 7 bases at V and 0 bases at J, with 15 bases between the two ends. The CDR3 has 15 amino acids. This CDR3 is CASKPAGVMNTEAFF. The CDR3 coding sequence is TGTGCCAGTAAACCCGCGGGGGTTATGAACACTGAAGCTTTCTTT.

CDR3 DNA sequence: TGTGCCAGCAGACCGACAGGGGGTGGCACTGAAGCTTTCTTT. It is translated as CASRPTGGGTEAFF. The rearrangement links TRBV6-5 to TRBJ1-1; 9 bases are a match to TRBD1. Germline loops: CDR1 MNHEY, CDR2 SVGAGI. The V gene end was trimmed by 6 bases and the J gene end by 4 bases; junction bases not matched to a gene: 6. The CDR3 length is 14 residues.

The gene calls are TRBV10-3 and TRBJ2-1; 8 nucleotides align to TRBD2. Per germline, CDR1 ENHRY and CDR2 SYGVKD. V lost 2 bases to trimming and J lost 6 bases; unmatched junction nucleotides: 9. This CDR3 is built from 16 residues. CDR3 in amino acids: CAISEGVAGPTNEQFF. DNA of the CDR3: TGTGCCATCAGTGAGGGGGTAGCGGGGCCCACCAATGAGCAGTTCTTC.

The rearrangement joins TRBV6-5 to TRBJ1-1; D is possibly TRBD1 (5 bases). CDR1 and CDR2 (germline): MNHEY, SVGAGI. V gave up 0 bases and J gave up 5 bases, with 10 bases separating them. This CDR3 is 14 amino acids long. CDR3 protein: CASSYSQGRTEAFF. In DNA form, the CDR3 reads TGTGCCAGCAGTTACTCGCAGGGTAGGACTGAAGCTTTCTTT.

The J gene is TRBJ1-3, the V gene TRBV4-1; 7 positions match TRBD1. V shed 0 bases and J 2 bases; nucleotides not matched to a gene: 1. The length of the CDR3 is 15 residues. Germline CDR1 reads MGHRA; CDR2 reads YSYEKL. In DNA, the CDR3 is TGCGCCAGCAGCCAAGACACAGGGGCTGGAAACACCATATATTTT. Translated, it gives CASSQDTGAGNTIYF.

The chain joins TRBV7-8 to TRBJ1-2, with 7 bases fitting TRBD1. In germline, CDR1 is SGHVS, CDR2 FQNEAQ. V gave up 0 bases and J gave up 4 bases; unmatched junction bases: 2. The CDR3 consists of 14 residues. The CDR3 bases are TGTGCCAGCAGCTTAGCGCACAGGGGCTATGGCTACACCTTC. Its translation is CASSLAHRGYGYTF.